These T cell receptor beta chains were read from a single sample in a study of T-cell reconstitution after alpha-beta-depleted transplantation in children. TCRdb processed the PCR reads anew with MiXCR; each CDR3 protein has one entry. The sample has about 230,000 distinct CDR3 sequences; about 12% are singletons. The sample in question was PBMCs from the stem cell graft donor, obtained from the stem cell graft. These receptors were collected from a human donor who donated a stem cell graft to a child with acute lymphoblastic leukemia. CDR3s include the opening cysteine and the closing phenylalanine or tryptophan. Fields, in order: clone size, CDR3 length, V gene, D gene, J gene, CDR3 protein, CDR3 DNA. A D gene is named only where the DNA matches it firmly. Expanded clones get a size class; other rows say once, few or many, or leave the size out.

>few|14|TRBV12-3/TRBV12-4|-|TRBJ1-5
CASSLIGSNQPQHF
TGTGCCAGCAGTTTAATAGGTAGCAATCAGCCCCAGCATTTT
>many|16|TRBV6-1|-|TRBJ1-5
CASSPRHGTLNQPQHF
TGTGCCAGCAGTCCAAGGCACGGGACCCTCAATCAGCCCCAGCATTTT
>many|13|TRBV29-1|-|TRBJ1-1
CSVGSRDFTEAFF
TGCAGCGTTGGTTCCAGGGACTTCACTGAAGCTTTCTTT
>-|12|TRBV29-1|-|TRBJ1-4
CSVVGQNEKLFF
TGCAGCGTTGTAGGGCAAAATGAAAAACTGTTTTTT
>many|13|TRBV29-1|-|TRBJ1-4
CSVPGTVNEKLFF
TGCAGCGTGCCCGGGACGGTTAATGAAAAACTGTTTTTT
>many|14|TRBV7-9|-|TRBJ2-4
CASSWDKAKNIQYF
TGTGCCAGCAGTTGGGACAAAGCCAAAAACATTCAGTACTTC
>many|13|TRBV7-3|-|TRBJ1-1
CASSFNGETEAFF
TGTGCCAGCAGCTTTAACGGGGAGACTGAAGCTTTCTTT
>many|13|TRBV10-3|-|TRBJ1-3
CAISLGTTDTIYF
TGTGCCATCAGTCTCGGGACGACGGACACCATATATTTT
>many|15|TRBV28|-|TRBJ2-6
CASSLRNSGANVLTF
TGTGCCAGCAGTTTAAGGAATTCTGGGGCCAACGTCCTGACTTTC
>many|16|TRBV9|-|TRBJ2-7
CASSVKLPGSPYEQYF
TGTGCCAGCAGCGTAAAGCTGCCGGGCAGCCCCTACGAGCAGTACTTC
>many|13|TRBV20-1|-|TRBJ2-5
CSAPYLPPETQYF
TGCAGTGCTCCGTACTTGCCTCCAGAGACCCAGTACTTC
>many|15|TRBV14|-|TRBJ2-4
CASSQTAIAKNIQYF
TGTGCCAGCAGCCAGACTGCCATAGCCAAAAACATTCAGTACTTC
>few|13|TRBV7-9|-|TRBJ1-1
CASSLGAGSEAFF
TGTGCCAGCAGCTTAGGGGCAGGATCAGAAGCTTTCTTT
>-|15|TRBV7-9|TRBD1|TRBJ2-7
CASSWTGTGGDEQYF
TGTGCCAGCAGCTGGACCGGGACAGGGGGCGACGAGCAGTACTTC
>many|15|TRBV20-1|-|TRBJ2-2
CSAKGQVANTGELFF
TGCAGTGCTAAGGGTCAGGTCGCGAACACCGGGGAGCTGTTTTTT
>many|14|TRBV5-1|-|TRBJ2-5
CASSLGRQGETQYF
TGCGCCAGCAGCCTGGGACGCCAAGGGGAGACCCAGTACTTC